This TCR beta chain was recovered during a study of cytomegalovirus exposure and HLA in healthy donors. Study findings and constraints: Rarity marked most TCR sequences, yet some public TCRs occurred in many donors. The authors listed roughly 150 TCR beta chains as cytomegalovirus-associated. One variant, a missense change in DCLRE1C, was linked in a later analysis to TCR beta V- and J-gene trimming.

The ends lost 4 bases at V and 3 bases at J; junction bases unmatched: 8. The CDR3 has 17 amino acids. Per germline, CDR1 MRHNA and CDR2 SNTAGT. The PCR ran on 60 Vbeta and 13 Jbeta primers. Measured with immunoSEQ multiplex PCR; TCRdb has only the in-frame clones, and not every one. The profile shows 110,000 or so clones, around 77% of them singletons. This clone was detected only once. Its specificity is not known. The sequence was collected from a woman in her twenties or thirties in good health and CMV-seropositive. This rearrangement joins TRBV6-4 to TRBJ2-3, with 12 bases matching TRBD2. Sequenced: PBMCs. The DNA for the CDR3 is TGTGCCAGCAGTGCCGCTAGCGGGGGGGCTGGAACAGATACGCAGTATTTT. Protein: CASSAASGGAGTDTQYF.